This T cell receptor beta chain comes out of a study of blood T cell repertoires in COVID-19. Study as a whole: Samples came from the United States, Italy and Spain, spanning acute and convalescent COVID-19.

Trimming cost V 1 base and J 4 bases, with 14 bases left between them. CDR1 MDHEN and CDR2 SYDVKM come from the germline V gene. This CDR3 is built from 16 residues. Authors' data handling: Reference gene primer amplification gave estimated nucleated cell counts. Measured with immunoSEQ multiplex PCR; TCRdb has only the in-frame clones, and not every one. D and trimming were read from the DNA, whereas the V and J calls and clone size are those reported in that table. Here the sample spans 200,000 to 250,000 clones, roughly 82% being singletons. This rearrangement joins TRBV28 to TRBJ1-5; D may be TRBD1 (5 bases). Sample: peripheral blood. The receptor comes from a woman older than 75 with active or convalescent COVID-19. For the CDR3, the DNA is TGTGCCAGCAGTTTATTATTACAGGTAGAGAATCAGCCCCAGCATTTT. Translating gives CASSLLLQVENQPQHF.